Below are 23 T cell receptor beta chains sequenced from a single sample in a study of control samples from healthy donors and cancer patients (dated by TCRdb to about 2020). Libraries came from the immunoSEQ multiplex PCR assay. The table comes from immuneACCESS by way of TCRdb, which keeps in-frame sequences with V and J called. Part of the clones is missing from these tables; in studies checked, under half for an unresolved V gene and the rest for unknown reasons. In this sample the table shows 130,000 or so clones, roughly nine tenths of which occur a single time. The ten biggest clones cover approximately 39% of the sample. Sequencing used blood. The receptors originated from a man aged 50-60 years in good health.

The rearrangement links TRBV11-2 to TRBJ2-2; D possibly uses TRBD1 or TRBD2 (6 bases each). CDR1 is SGHAT and CDR2 is FQNNGV in the germline V gene. The V end was cut by 6 bases, the J end by 2 bases, with 13 bases between. This CDR3 spans 15 amino acids. CDR3 DNA sequence: TGTGCCAGCAGGCCAACGGGGGCTAACACCGGGGAGCTGTTTTTT. It encodes CASRPTGANTGELFF.

This clone was detected only once. The chain has TRBV27 and TRBJ2-5, with D perhaps being TRBD1 or TRBD2 (5 bases each). The CDR3 consists of 17 residues. Per germline, CDR1 MNHEY and CDR2 SMNVEV (reference sequence). V lost 0 bases, J lost 4 bases, and 18 bases lay in between. CDR3 sequence (DNA): TGTGCCAGCAGTTTATCGAGAGGGGTGATTCGGGTAGAGACCCAGTACTTC. Protein sequence: CASSLSRGVIRVETQYF.

V gene TRBV5-1 combines with J gene TRBJ1-1, with TRBD1 matching over 10 bases. There are 15 residues in the CDR3. The germline V gene encodes CDR1 SGHRS and CDR2 YFSETQ. The trim removed 7 bases at V and 4 bases at J, leaving 10 bases unmatched. The CDR3 sequence is CASGQGGSYGTEAFF. The DNA for the CDR3 is TGCGCCAGCGGACAGGGGGGGAGTTATGGCACTGAAGCTTTCTTT.

This rearrangement joins TRBV5-1 to TRBJ1-1; D is unresolved. The CDR3 extends over 15 amino acids. Looked up from germline, CDR1 is SGHRS and CDR2 is YFSETQ. Trimming stripped 0 bases from V and 4 bases from J, with 13 bases between. The CDR3 loop reads CASSLDQDWGTEAFF. The CDR3 DNA is TGCGCCAGCAGCTTGGACCAGGATTGGGGCACTGAAGCTTTCTTT.

This clone was counted only a few times. V is TRBV11-3 and J is TRBJ2-7; no reliable D call. V shed 8 bases and J shed 5 bases, with 19 bases lying between them. CDR3 length equals 14 residues. Germline CDR1 is SGHNT and CDR2 is YENEEA. The CDR3 sequence is CASSPARSTNEQYF. CDR3 coding DNA: TGTGCCAGCTCCCCAGCCCGGTCCACCAACGAGCAGTACTTC.

V is TRBV15 and J is TRBJ1-2; 7 bases map to TRBD1. Trimming cost V 5 bases and J 2 bases; bases outside gene matches: 5. Germline-derived CDR1 and CDR2 are LNHNV and YYDKDF (reference sequence). The CDR3 is 14 amino acids. DNA for the CDR3: TGTGCCACCAGCGGTACGACAGGGAACTATGGCTACACCTTC. It specifies CATSGTTGNYGYTF.

J is TRBJ1-2 and V is TRBV27, with D possibly being TRBD1 (5 bases). The CDR3 loop spans 17 amino acids. Germline V gene lookup returns CDR1 MNHEY and CDR2 SMNVEV (reference sequence). V was shortened by 5 bases and J by 4 bases, with 23 bases between the two germline ends. Here the CDR3 reads CASSPLWDDPNSYGYTF. The CDR3 bases are TGTGCCAGCAGTCCCCTTTGGGACGACCCTAATTCCTATGGCTACACCTTC.

The rearrangement uses TRBV5-5 and TRBJ2-7; D gene ambiguous. Germline-derived CDR1 and CDR2 are SGHKS and YYEKEE (reference sequence). This CDR3 contains 13 residues. V lost 1 base to trimming and J lost 5 bases, with 10 bases between them. CDR3 sequence: CASSLSRVHEQYF. In DNA, the CDR3 is TGTGCCAGCAGCTTGTCCCGGGTCCACGAGCAGTACTTC.

This chain joins TRBV19 and TRBJ1-4; the match to TRBD1 covers 9 bases. The CDR3 is made up of 15 amino acids. The germline V gene encodes CDR1 LNHDA and CDR2 SQIVND (reference sequence). The V segment lost 5 bases and the J segment 8 bases; nucleotides outside the gene matches: 9. CDR3 DNA: TGTGCCAGTAGTGTCTCCGGGACAGGGTACGAAAAACTGTTTTTT. Translated: CASSVSGTGYEKLFF.

The V gene is TRBV9, the J gene TRBJ2-2; D is perhaps TRBD1 (6 bases). The germline gives CDR1 SGDLS, CDR2 YYNGEE. The CDR3 runs 14 residues. Trimming stripped 4 bases from V and 4 bases from J, with 11 bases between. Here the CDR3 reads CASSRDRSTGELFF. The DNA of the CDR3 is TGTGCCAGCAGCCGTGACAGGAGCACCGGGGAGCTGTTTTTT. The variable domain in full, with the rest retrieved from reference TRBV9 and TRBJ2-2, is DSGVTQTPKHLITATGQRVTLRCSPRSGDLSVYWYQQSLDQGLQFLIQYYNGEERAKGNILERFSAQQFPDLHSELNLSSLELGDSALYFCASSRDRSTGELFFGEGSRLTVL.

V usage is TRBV7-9 and J usage is TRBJ2-3, with 9 bases identical to TRBD1. This CDR3 has 15 amino acids. V shed 5 bases, J shed 8 bases, and the junction held 11 bases outside the gene matches. CDR1 and CDR2 (germline): SEHNR, FQNEAQ (reference sequence). The CDR3 DNA sequence: TGTGCCAGCAGCCCACAGGGGGCGCGAGACGGTACGCAGTATTTT. This translates into CASSPQGARDGTQYF. The entire variable domain, with the rest obtained from reference TRBV7-9 and TRBJ2-3, is as follows: DTGVSQNPRHKITKRGQNVTFRCDPISEHNRLYWYRQTLGQGPEFLTYFQNEAQLEKSRLLSDRFSAERPKGSFSTLEIQRTEQGDSAMYLCASSPQGARDGTQYFGPGTRLTVL.

About this clone: Other DNA sequences in this sample translate to the same CDR3. This chain joins TRBV9 and TRBJ2-7; 7 bases agree with TRBD1. The CDR3 spans 14 residues. V was pared by 0 bases and J by 2 bases, with 2 bases of the junction left unmatched. Germline V gene sequence: CDR1 SGDLS, CDR2 YYNGEE. The CDR3 region is CASSVGQGAYEQYF. CDR3 DNA: TGTGCCAGCAGCGTAGGACAGGGCGCCTACGAGCAGTACTTC. Combining the CDR3 with reference TRBV9 and TRBJ2-7 gives the whole variable domain DSGVTQTPKHLITATGQRVTLRCSPRSGDLSVYWYQQSLDQGLQFLIQYYNGEERAKGNILERFSAQQFPDLHSELNLSSLELGDSALYFCASSVGQGAYEQYFGPGTRLTVT.

In this sample, this clone turned up once. The genes are TRBV5-1 and TRBJ2-7, with 7 bases that match TRBD1. The length of the CDR3 is 14 residues. Trimming took 0 bases from V and 2 from J; bases not matched to a gene: 2. Germline CDR1 SGHRS, CDR2 YFSETQ. In DNA, the CDR3 is TGCGCCAGCAGCTTGGTGGGACAGACCTACGAGCAGTACTTC. It yields the protein CASSLVGQTYEQYF.

Worth noting for this clone: Different DNA sequences within this sample yield the same CDR3. The J gene is TRBJ2-3, the V gene TRBV2, with TRBD2 identical over 11 bases. Germline CDR1 SNHLY, CDR2 FYNNEI. The length of the CDR3 is 18 residues. Trimming cost V 11 bases and J 1 base; bases outside gene matches: 17. This chain's CDR3 is CAGDEGLAGGPGTDTQYF. The DNA of the CDR3 is TGTGCCGGGGACGAGGGGCTAGCGGGGGGTCCGGGCACAGATACGCAGTATTTT.

J is TRBJ1-2 and V is TRBV19, with TRBD1 identical over 7 bases. CDR3 length: 16 amino acids. V shed 5 bases and J 0 bases; nucleotides not matched to a gene: 9. Germline V gene lookup returns CDR1 LNHDA and CDR2 SQIVND (reference sequence). The CDR3 protein is CASSVLRDRANYGYTF. Written as DNA, the CDR3 is TGTGCCAGTAGTGTCTTACGGGACAGAGCTAACTATGGCTACACCTTC.

The chain has TRBV10-1 and TRBJ1-1; 7 nucleotides align to TRBD1. Germline V gene data show CDR1 as WNHNN and CDR2 as SYGVQD (reference sequence). This CDR3 contains 15 residues. The V and J ends lost 8 bases and 0 bases, in that order; junction bases with no gene match: 9. The CDR3 here is CASSGTDDMNTEAFF. The CDR3 DNA reads TGCGCCAGCTCCGGGACAGATGACATGAACACTGAAGCTTTCTTT.

The chain combines TRBV27 with TRBJ2-3, with 7 bases fitting TRBD1. Germline CDR1 is MNHEY and CDR2 is SMNVEV (reference sequence). Trimming at V came to 5 bases and at J to 2 bases, leaving 7 bases not matched to a gene. The CDR3 is made up of 15 amino acids. The chain's CDR3 is CASSAPGQLTDTQYF. The CDR3 nucleotides read TGTGCCAGCAGTGCCCCGGGACAGCTCACAGATACGCAGTATTTT.

The V gene is TRBV7-6, the J gene TRBJ2-7; 8 bases are shared with TRBD2. V gave up 1 base and J gave up 1 base; unmatched junction bases: 3. Germline-derived CDR1 and CDR2 are SGHVS and FNYEAQ. This CDR3 spans 15 amino acids. The CDR3 is CASSLEAGVSYEQYF. The DNA of the CDR3 is TGTGCCAGCAGCTTAGAAGCGGGGGTGTCCTACGAGCAGTACTTC.

The J gene is TRBJ2-1, the V gene TRBV27; 9 bases align to TRBD1. Germline loops: CDR1 MNHEY, CDR2 SMNVEV (reference sequence). There are 15 residues in the CDR3. Trimming took 6 bases from V and 4 from J; bases not matched to a gene: 7. The CDR3 spells CASSPGTGLYNEQFF. The CDR3 DNA reads TGTGCCAGCAGCCCCGGGACAGGGCTTTACAATGAGCAGTTCTTC.

This clone has just one count. V gene TRBV29-1 combines with J gene TRBJ2-3; 13 bases are a match to TRBD2. In germline, CDR1 is SQVTM, CDR2 ANQGSEA. V dropped 6 bases and J dropped 5; count of bases not matched to a gene: 5. The CDR3 totals 14 residues. The CDR3 loop is CSVGTSGVGDTQYF. The CDR3, as DNA: TGCAGCGTGGGGACTAGCGGGGTAGGAGATACGCAGTATTTT.

The rearrangement uses TRBV5-4 and TRBJ2-3, with unresolved D. CDR3 length: 13 amino acids. Trimming pared 1 base from V and 1 base from J, leaving 4 bases between. CDR1 is SGHNT and CDR2 is YYREEE in the germline V gene (reference sequence). CDR3 loop: CASSLQGTDTQYF. The CDR3 DNA is TGTGCCAGCAGCTTGCAAGGCACAGATACGCAGTATTTT.

The CDR3 DNA reads TGCGCCAGCAGGGAATGGGGCAACTATGGCTACACCTTC. Protein product: CASREWGNYGYTF. This rearrangement joins TRBV5-1 to TRBJ1-2; D may be TRBD1 (5 bases). The CDR3 contains 13 residues. The ends were cut back, 5 bases at V and 2 bases at J, with 10 bases in the middle. CDR1 and CDR2 from the germline V gene are SGHRS and YFSETQ.

The J gene is TRBJ1-2, the V gene TRBV7-2; unclear D gene. The V end lost 1 base, the J end lost 4 bases, and 7 bases lay between the germline ends. The CDR3 runs 13 residues. Germline V lookup: CDR1 SGHTA, CDR2 FQGNSA. The CDR3 bases are TGTGCCAGCAGCTTAGACAGTATCTATGGCTACACCTTC. Translation gives CASSLDSIYGYTF.